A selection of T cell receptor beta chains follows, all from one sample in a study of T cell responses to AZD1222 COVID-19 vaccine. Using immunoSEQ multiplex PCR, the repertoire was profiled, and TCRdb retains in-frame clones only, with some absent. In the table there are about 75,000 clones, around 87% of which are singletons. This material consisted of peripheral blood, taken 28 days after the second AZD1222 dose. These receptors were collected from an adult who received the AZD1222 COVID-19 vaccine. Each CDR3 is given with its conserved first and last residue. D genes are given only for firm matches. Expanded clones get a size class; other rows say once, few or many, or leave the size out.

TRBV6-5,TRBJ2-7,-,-,TGTGCCAGCAGTCTCTATAACCTATACGAGCAGTACTTC,CASSLYNLYEQYF
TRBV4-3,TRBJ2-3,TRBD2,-,TGCGCCAGCAGCCAACGCGGGGGGGCCCACACAGATACGCAGTATTTT,CASSQRGGAHTDTQYF
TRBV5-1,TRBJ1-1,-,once,TGCGCCAGCAGCTACGAGAATGAAGCTTTCTTT,CASSYENEAFF
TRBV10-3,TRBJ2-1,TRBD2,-,TGTGCCATCAGGGCAAGCGGGGGGGCATACAATGAGCAGTTCTTC,CAIRASGGAYNEQFF
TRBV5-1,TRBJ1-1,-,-,TGCGCCAGCAGCCCCACGGGGAGGACCCACCGAGCTTTCTTT,CASSPTGRTHRAFF
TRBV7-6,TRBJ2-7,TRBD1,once,TGTGCCAGCAGCGCTAGAGTCGACAGGGACTACGAGCAGTACTTC,CASSARVDRDYEQYF
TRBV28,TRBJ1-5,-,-,TGTGCCAGCAGTTTATTGGGGCAGGATCAGCCCCAGCATTTT,CASSLLGQDQPQHF
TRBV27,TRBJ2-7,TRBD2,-,TGTGCCAGCAAGCGGGAAGGCCGGGTGGGAGAGCAGTACTTC,CASKREGRVGEQYF
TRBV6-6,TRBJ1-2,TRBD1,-,TGTGCCAGCAGTTACCAGACCACAGGGGGCGGCTATGGCTACACCTTC,CASSYQTTGGGYGYTF
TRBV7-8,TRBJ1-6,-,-,TGTGCCAGCAGCTTAGTGGGGTCATCCACTTCACCCCTCCACTTT,CASSLVGSSTSPLHF
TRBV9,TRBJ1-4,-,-,TGTGCCAGCAGCGTAGTCGGGGGGACCGTTGCAACTAATGAAAAACTGTTTTTT,CASSVVGGTVATNEKLFF
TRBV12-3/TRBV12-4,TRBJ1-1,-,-,TGTGCCAGCAGTTGGGGGGACACTGAAGCTTTCTTT,CASSWGDTEAFF
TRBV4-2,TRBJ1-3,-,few,TGTGCCAGCAGCCAGAAATCCAGGGCGTCTGGAAACACCATATATTTT,CASSQKSRASGNTIYF
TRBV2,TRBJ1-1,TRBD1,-,TGTGCCAGCATAAGGACAGGGAACACTGAAGCTTTCTTT,CASIRTGNTEAFF
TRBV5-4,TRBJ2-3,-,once,TGTGCCAGCAGCTTTCCGGGATCTAGCACAGATACGCAGTATTTT,CASSFPGSSTDTQYF
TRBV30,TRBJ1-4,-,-,TGTGCCTGGAGCGGCCGGGACGGCCTGGTAGGAGAAAAACTGTTTTTT,CAWSGRDGLVGEKLFF
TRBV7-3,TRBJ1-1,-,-,TGTGCCAGCAGCCCCGCCGGGGGGAACACTGAAGCTTTCTTT,CASSPAGGNTEAFF
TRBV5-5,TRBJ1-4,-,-,TGTGCCAGCAGCTTCGGCCCCGATGAAAAACTGTTTTTT,CASSFGPDEKLFF
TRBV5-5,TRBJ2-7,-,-,TGTGCCAGCAGCTTGGGGGTCGGTCCCTACGAGCAGTACTTC,CASSLGVGPYEQYF
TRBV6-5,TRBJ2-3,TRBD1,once,TGTGCCAGCATGACAGGGCATAGCACAGATACGCAGTATTTT,CASMTGHSTDTQYF
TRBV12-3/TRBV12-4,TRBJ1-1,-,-,TGTGCCAGCAGTTTAGACACTGAAGCTTTCTTT,CASSLDTEAFF
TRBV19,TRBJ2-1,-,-,TGTGCCAGTAGGAGGGGGACGCCGGGCGAGCAGTTCTTC,CASRRGTPGEQFF
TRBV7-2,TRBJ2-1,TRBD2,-,TGTGCCAGCAGCCTCACTAGCGGGGGAAACAATGAGCAGTTCTTC,CASSLTSGGNNEQFF
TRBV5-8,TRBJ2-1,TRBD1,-,TGTGCCAGCAGCCCCCTGTTGGACAGGGCTTACAATGAGCAGTTCTTC,CASSPLLDRAYNEQFF
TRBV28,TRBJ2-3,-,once,TGTGCCAGCAGTGCCCCTAGTGATCTCACAGATACGCAGTATTTT,CASSAPSDLTDTQYF
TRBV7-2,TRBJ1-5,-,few,TGTGCCAGCAGCTTTGGGCGTTATAGCAATCAGCCCCAGCATTTT,CASSFGRYSNQPQHF
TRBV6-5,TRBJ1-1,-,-,TGTGCCAGCAGTTACAGTTCAGCCAAGAACACTGAAGCTTTCTTT,CASSYSSAKNTEAFF
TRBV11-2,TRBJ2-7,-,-,TGTGCCAGCAGCCAAGACCCGGCCTACGAGCAGTACTTC,CASSQDPAYEQYF
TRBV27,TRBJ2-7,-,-,TGTGCCAGCAGTTTGGGGTTATCCTACGAGCAGTACTTC,CASSLGLSYEQYF
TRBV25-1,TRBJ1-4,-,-,TGTGCCAGCAGTGACCCACAGGGCTATGAAAAACTGTTTTTT,CASSDPQGYEKLFF
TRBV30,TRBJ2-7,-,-,TGTGCCTGGAAACCCGGGTGGTCCTACGAGCAGTACTTC,CAWKPGWSYEQYF
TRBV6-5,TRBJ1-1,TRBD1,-,TGTGCCAGCAGTTACGGACAGGCCACTGAAGCTTTCTTT,CASSYGQATEAFF
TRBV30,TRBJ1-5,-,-,TGTGCCTGGAGTGCCCGAGGGGGGATACTTCATAGCAATCAGCCCCAGCATTTT,CAWSARGGILHSNQPQHF
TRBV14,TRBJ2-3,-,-,TGTGCCAGCAGCCACGCATTCCCAGATACGCAGTATTTT,CASSHAFPDTQYF
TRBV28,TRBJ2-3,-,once,TGTGCCAGCAGTTTTGGGGACCCGGGCGATACGCAGTATTTT,CASSFGDPGDTQYF
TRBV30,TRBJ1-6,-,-,TGTGCCTGGAGGATTTCGGATAACAATTCACCCCTCCACTTT,CAWRISDNNSPLHF
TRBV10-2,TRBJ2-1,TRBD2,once,TGCGCCAGCAGTCATCTAGCGGAGTCCTACAATGAGCAGTTCTTC,CASSHLAESYNEQFF
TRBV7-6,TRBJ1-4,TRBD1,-,TGTGCCAGCAGCCCAGGGGGCGCGCGTGAAAAACTGTTTTTT,CASSPGGAREKLFF
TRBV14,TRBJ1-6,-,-,TGTGCCAGCAGCGTGGGGTTCAATTCACCCCTCCACTTT,CASSVGFNSPLHF
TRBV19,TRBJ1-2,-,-,TGTGCCAGTAGTCCCAGCCCGGGGGGTGCCTATGGCTACACCTTC,CASSPSPGGAYGYTF
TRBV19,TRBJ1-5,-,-,TGTGCCAGTAGTATAGACCCCTTGAGACATCGGTGGGATCAGCCCCAGCATTTT,CASSIDPLRHRWDQPQHF
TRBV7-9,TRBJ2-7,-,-,TGTGCCAGCAGTTGGGACGGCGTGGAGCAGTACTTC,CASSWDGVEQYF
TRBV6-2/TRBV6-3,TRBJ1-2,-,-,TGTGCCAGCAGTTACTCCTCGGGGCGCTACACCTTC,CASSYSSGRYTF
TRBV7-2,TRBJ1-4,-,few,TGTGCCAGCAGCCCCTCAGATTACAGCCGCACAGAAAAACTGTTTTTT,CASSPSDYSRTEKLFF
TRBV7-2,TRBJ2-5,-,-,TGTGCCAGCAGCTCGTACAGGGCCCCCCAAGAGACCCAGTACTTC,CASSSYRAPQETQYF
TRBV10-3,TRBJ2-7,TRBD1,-,TGTGCCATCAGCGACCGGGACAGGGGAATTTCTTACGAGCAGTACTTC,CAISDRDRGISYEQYF
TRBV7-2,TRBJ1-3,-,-,TGTGCCAGCAGCTTTAGGACGGTGGACTCTGGAAACACCATATATTTT,CASSFRTVDSGNTIYF
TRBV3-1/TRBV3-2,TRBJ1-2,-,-,TGTGCCAGCACCGAGGGCAGGGTATACTATGGCTACACCTTC,CASTEGRVYYGYTF